This T cell receptor (beta chain) was found in a study of radiation and T cells in renal cell carcinoma. Time point here: blood 4 weeks post-SBRT, at nephrectomy. Indicated treatment: 15 Gy SBRT to primary tumor, nephrectomy 4 weeks later. The CDR3 has 16 residues. The V gene's germline CDR1 is MGHDK and CDR2 SYGVNS. Trimming left V 1 base short and J 1 base short, with 10 bases between. Profiling relied on immunoSEQ multiplex PCR, and the TCRdb table lists in-frame clones only, not all of them. This sample carries fewer than 80,000 clones, 70% to 90% of them seen once, and the ten largest clones take about 2.4%.

J is TRBJ2-2 and V is TRBV25-1; D is uncertain. This specimen consisted of blood, obtained from a patient whose treatment included radiotherapy and nephrectomy. The receptor was isolated from a woman aged 55-70 years with renal cell carcinoma. The CDR3 DNA is TGTGCCAGCAGTGAATTTGGCGGAGAGAACACCGGGGAGCTGTTTTTT. This sequence encodes CASSEFGGENTGELFF.